This TCR beta chain was retrieved from a study of shared clonotypes between healthy human individuals. In the study overall: CD4 naive and memory got three plates each, CD8 naive two, CD8 memory one. Findings of the study overall: Sharing across four donors was highest in naive CD4 (approximately 5%) and lowest in memory CD8 (around 0.4%).

The CDR3 length is 11 residues. Per germline, CDR1 DFQATT and CDR2 SNEGSKA (reference sequence). Trimming shortened V by 4 bases and J by 5 bases, and 9 bases separated the two germline ends. Details on this clone: What it binds is unknown.

Genomic DNA (from each subset) was split evenly across several immunoSEQ plates. As originally analysed: For the immunoSEQ data, sequences were junction-only without quality scores, so filtering differed. The assay was immunoSEQ multiplex PCR, and TCRdb's table has in-frame clones only and misses some. V and J calls and clone size are those listed in that table; D and trimming were worked out from the DNA. The sample lists under 650,000 clones, almost 97% seen once, with 0.06% in the top ten. This chain joins TRBV20-1 and TRBJ2-7; D unresolved. The clonotype originates from a woman in her thirties in good health. Material: naive CD4+ T cells sorted from blood. Sample subset: CD45RA+ positively selected. The CDR3 protein is CSATSRDEQYF. The CDR3 DNA is TGCAGTGCTACCTCTCGGGACGAGCAGTACTTC.